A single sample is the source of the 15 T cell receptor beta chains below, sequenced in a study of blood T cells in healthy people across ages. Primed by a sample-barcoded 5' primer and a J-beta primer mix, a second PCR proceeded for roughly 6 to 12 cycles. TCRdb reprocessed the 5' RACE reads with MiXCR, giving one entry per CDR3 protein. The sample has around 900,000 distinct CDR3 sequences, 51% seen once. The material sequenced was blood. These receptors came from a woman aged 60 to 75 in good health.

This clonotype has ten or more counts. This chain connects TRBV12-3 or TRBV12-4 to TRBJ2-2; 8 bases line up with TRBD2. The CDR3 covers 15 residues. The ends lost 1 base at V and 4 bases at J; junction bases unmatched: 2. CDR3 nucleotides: TGTGCCAGCAGTTTAGGGCTAGCGGGCACCGGGGAGCTGTTTTTT. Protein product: CASSLGLAGTGELFF.

The CDR3 here is CSVVLAGTYEQYF. The CDR3 nucleotides are TGCAGCGTTGTACTAGCGGGAACCTACGAGCAGTACTTC. The chain couples TRBV29-1 to TRBJ2-7; 10 positions agree with TRBD2. Germline CDR1 SQVTM, CDR2 ANQGSEA. J lost 2 bases, V lost 4 bases, and 2 bases had no gene match. The CDR3 is made up of 13 amino acids.

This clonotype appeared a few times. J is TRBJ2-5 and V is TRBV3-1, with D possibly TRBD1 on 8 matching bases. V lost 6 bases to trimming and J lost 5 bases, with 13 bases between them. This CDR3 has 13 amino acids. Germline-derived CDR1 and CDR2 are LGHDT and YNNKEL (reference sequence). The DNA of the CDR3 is TGTGCCAGCAGTCACAGGGGGGGCGAGACCCAGTACTTC. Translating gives CASSHRGGETQYF.

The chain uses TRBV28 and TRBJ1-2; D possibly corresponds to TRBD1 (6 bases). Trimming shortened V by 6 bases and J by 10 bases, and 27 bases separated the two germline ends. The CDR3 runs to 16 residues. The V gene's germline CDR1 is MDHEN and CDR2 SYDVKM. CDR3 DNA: TGTGCCAGCAGCCCGGGGGTCGGCCAGGGGTTTTCTGACTACACCTTC. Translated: CASSPGVGQGFSDYTF.

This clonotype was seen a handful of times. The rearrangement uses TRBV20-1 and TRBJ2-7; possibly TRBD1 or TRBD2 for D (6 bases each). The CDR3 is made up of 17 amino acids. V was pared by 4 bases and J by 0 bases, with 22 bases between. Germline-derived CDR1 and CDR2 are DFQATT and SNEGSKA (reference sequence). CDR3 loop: CSATKVGGGASSYEQYF. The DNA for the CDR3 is TGCAGTGCTACTAAGGTCGGGGGCGGAGCGAGCTCCTACGAGCAGTACTTC.

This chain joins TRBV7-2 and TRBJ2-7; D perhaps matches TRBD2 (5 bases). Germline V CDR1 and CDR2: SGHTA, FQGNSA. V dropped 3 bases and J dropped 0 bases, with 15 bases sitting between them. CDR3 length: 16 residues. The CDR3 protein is CASSLTRGSSSYEQYF. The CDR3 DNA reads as TGTGCCAGCAGCTTGACGCGAGGGAGTAGCTCCTACGAGCAGTACTTC.

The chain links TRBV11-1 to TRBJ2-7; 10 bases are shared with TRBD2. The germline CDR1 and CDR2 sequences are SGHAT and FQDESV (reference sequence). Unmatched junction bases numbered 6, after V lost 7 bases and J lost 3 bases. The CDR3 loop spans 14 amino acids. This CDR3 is CASTRTSGNYEQYF. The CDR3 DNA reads TGTGCCAGCACTCGGACTAGCGGAAACTACGAGCAGTACTTC. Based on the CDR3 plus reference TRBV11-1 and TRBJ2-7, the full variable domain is EAEVAQSPRYKITEKSQAVAFWCDPISGHATLYWYRQILGQGPELLVQFQDESVVDDSQLPKDRFSAERLKGVDSTLKIQPAELGDSAMYLCASTRTSGNYEQYFGPGTRLTVT.

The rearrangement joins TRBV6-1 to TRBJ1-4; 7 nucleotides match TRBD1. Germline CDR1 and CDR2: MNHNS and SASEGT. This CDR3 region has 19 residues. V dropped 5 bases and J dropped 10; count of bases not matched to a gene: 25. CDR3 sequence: CASSLTRTPPGTVKGKLFF. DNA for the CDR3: TGTGCCAGCAGTCTTACTAGGACTCCGCCCGGGACAGTGAAGGGAAAACTGTTTTTT.

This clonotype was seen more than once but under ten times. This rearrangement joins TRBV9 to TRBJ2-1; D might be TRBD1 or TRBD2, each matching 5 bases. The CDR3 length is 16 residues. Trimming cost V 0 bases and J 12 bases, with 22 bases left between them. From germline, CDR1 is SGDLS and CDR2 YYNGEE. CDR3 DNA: TGTGCCAGCAGCGTAGTTGGGGGAGTACAAGCTTATGGGCAGTTCTTC. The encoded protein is CASSVVGGVQAYGQFF.

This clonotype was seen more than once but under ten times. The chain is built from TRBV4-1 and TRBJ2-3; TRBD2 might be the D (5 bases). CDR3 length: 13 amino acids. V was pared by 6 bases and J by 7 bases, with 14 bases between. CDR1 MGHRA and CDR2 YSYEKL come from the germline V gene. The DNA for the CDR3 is TGCGCCAGCAGGGTAACTGTCGGGAATACGCAGTATTTT. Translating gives CASRVTVGNTQYF.

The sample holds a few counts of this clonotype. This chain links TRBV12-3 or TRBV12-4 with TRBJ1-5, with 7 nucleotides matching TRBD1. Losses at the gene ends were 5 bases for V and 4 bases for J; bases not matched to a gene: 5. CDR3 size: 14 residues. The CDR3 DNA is TGTGCCAGCAGTGACAGGGAGGGTAATCAGCCCCAGCATTTT. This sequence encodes CASSDREGNQPQHF.

DNA of the CDR3: TGTGCCAGCAGTCCAAACCCCTTCGAGCAGTACTTC. This translates into CASSPNPFEQYF. The V and J genes are TRBV27 and TRBJ2-7; no firm D call. Trimming cost V 5 bases and J 6 bases, with 11 bases left between them. In germline, CDR1 is MNHEY, CDR2 SMNVEV (reference sequence). The CDR3 is 12 amino acids.

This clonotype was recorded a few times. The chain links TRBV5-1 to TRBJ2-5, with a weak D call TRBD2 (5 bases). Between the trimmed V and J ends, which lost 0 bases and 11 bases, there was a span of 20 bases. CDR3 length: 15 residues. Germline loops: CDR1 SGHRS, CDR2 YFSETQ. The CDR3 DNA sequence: TGCGCCAGCAGCTTGGAAGCGGATGCCTACAATGAGCAGTACTTC. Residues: CASSLEADAYNEQYF.

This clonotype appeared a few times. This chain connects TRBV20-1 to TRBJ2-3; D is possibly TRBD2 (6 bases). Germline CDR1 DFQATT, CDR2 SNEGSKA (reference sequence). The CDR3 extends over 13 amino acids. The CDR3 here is CSANGGGIDTQYF. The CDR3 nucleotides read TGCAGCGCCAACGGGGGAGGCATTGATACGCAGTATTTT.

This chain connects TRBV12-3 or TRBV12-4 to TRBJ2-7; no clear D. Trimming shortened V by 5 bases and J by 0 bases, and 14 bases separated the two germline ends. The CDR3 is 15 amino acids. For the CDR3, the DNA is TGTGCCAGCAGTCACCAGCTTATCCTCTCCTACGAGCAGTACTTC. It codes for CASSHQLILSYEQYF.